These 18 T cell receptor beta chains came from one sample sequenced in a study of blood T cell repertoires in COVID-19. The assay was immunoSEQ multiplex PCR, and TCRdb's table has in-frame clones only and misses some. The profile shows about 160,000 clones, 75% to 90% of them singletons. The material sequenced was peripheral blood. The receptor source for this set is a woman of 80 years or more with active or convalescent COVID-19.

This rearrangement joins TRBV27 to TRBJ2-5, with a possible D match to TRBD2 (6 bases). V was trimmed by 8 bases and J by 0 bases, leaving 10 bases between them. The CDR3 contains 13 residues. The germline gives CDR1 MNHEY, CDR2 SMNVEV (reference sequence). The CDR3 protein is CASRGGNQETQYF. The CDR3 DNA follows: TGTGCCAGCCGAGGCGGGAACCAAGAGACCCAGTACTTC.

The rearrangement uses TRBV6-5 and TRBJ1-2, with 7 bases lining up with TRBD1. The CDR3 has 16 amino acids. The V gene's germline CDR1 is MNHEY and CDR2 SVGAGI. The V gene end was trimmed by 2 bases and the J gene end by 3 bases; junction bases not matched to a gene: 9. CDR3: CASSYPGQTGYYGYTF. The DNA of the CDR3 is TGTGCCAGCAGTTACCCGGGACAGACCGGATACTATGGCTACACCTTC.

This chain connects TRBV12-3 or TRBV12-4 to TRBJ1-1; D is ambiguous. This CDR3 has 13 residues. V was cut by 2 bases and J by 1 base, with 5 bases left in between. The CDR3 loop reads CASSLPKNTEAFF. CDR3 sequence (DNA): TGTGCCAGCAGTTTACCAAAGAACACTGAAGCTTTCTTT.

This clone was detected only a few times. The J gene is TRBJ2-6, the V gene TRBV5-1, with D perhaps matching TRBD1 (6 bases). The CDR3 covers 17 residues. The germline CDR1 and CDR2 sequences are SGHRS and YFSETQ. Deletions cut 0 bases from V and 0 bases from J, with 10 bases between. This chain's CDR3 is CASSLGQVSSGANVLTF. CDR3 DNA sequence: TGCGCCAGCAGCTTGGGACAGGTTAGCTCTGGGGCCAACGTCCTGACTTTC.

The chain couples TRBV2 to TRBJ1-1, with D uncertain. The germline V gene encodes CDR1 SNHLY and CDR2 FYNNEI. Trimming shortened V by 6 bases and J by 1 base, and 15 bases separated the two germline ends. This CDR3 has 15 residues. Here the CDR3 DNA reads TGTGCCAGCAGCGCCGGGTTGGAGGGGAACACTGAAGCTTTCTTT. As protein: CASSAGLEGNTEAFF.

V gene TRBV30 combines with J gene TRBJ1-3; D is unclear. The germline CDR1 and CDR2 sequences are GTSNPN and SVGIG (reference sequence). This CDR3 has 12 residues. The V end lost 5 bases, the J end lost 0 bases, and 5 bases lay between the germline ends. Here the CDR3 DNA reads TGTGCCTGGGTAGCCTCTGGAAACACCATATATTTT. Its protein product is CAWVASGNTIYF.

The chain employs TRBV2 and TRBJ1-3; D is ambiguous. The germline V gene encodes CDR1 SNHLY and CDR2 FYNNEI. CDR3 size: 14 residues. The V end was cut by 0 bases, the J end by 0 bases, with 3 bases between. The CDR3 here is CASSEASSGNTIYF. The DNA for the CDR3 is TGTGCCAGCAGTGAAGCTAGCTCTGGAAACACCATATATTTT.

This chain uses TRBV3-1 (or the pseudogene TRBV3-2) with TRBJ1-4; D gene unclear. V lost 0 bases, J lost 0 bases, and 5 bases lay in between. This CDR3 has 15 residues. Germline loops: CDR1 LGHDT, CDR2 YNNKEL (reference sequence). The CDR3 spells CASSQERATNEKLFF. The CDR3 DNA sequence: TGTGCCAGCAGCCAAGAGCGGGCAACTAATGAAAAACTGTTTTTT.

V and J are TRBV5-1 and TRBJ1-2; 7 bases match TRBD1. Germline V CDR1 and CDR2: SGHRS, YFSETQ. This CDR3 is built from 16 residues. The trim removed 2 bases at V and 8 bases at J, leaving 15 bases unmatched. CDR3 sequence (DNA): TGCGCCAGCAGCTTAGGCCCCGAGGGGGCGAGAGGAGGCTACACCTTC. Its protein is CASSLGPEGARGGYTF.

V is TRBV27 and J is TRBJ2-7; TRBD1 matches at 7 bases. The CDR3 contains 16 residues. The V gene's germline CDR1 is MNHEY and CDR2 SMNVEV (reference sequence). V lost 6 bases and J lost 0; bases outside the gene matches: 11. CDR3 nucleotide sequence: TGTGCCAGCAGAACGAGGGGGCAGGGCCCCTCCTACGAGCAGTACTTC. This codes for CASRTRGQGPSYEQYF.

This sequence joins TRBV4-1 and TRBJ2-3, with a weak D call TRBD2 (6 bases). The CDR3 extends over 16 amino acids. Trimming removed 1 base from V and 2 bases from J, with 13 bases in between. The germline CDR1 and CDR2 sequences are MGHRA and YSYEKL. DNA for the CDR3: TGCGCCAGCAGCCAAGGTACTAGCCGAATCACAGATACGCAGTATTTT. It specifies CASSQGTSRITDTQYF.

The genes are TRBV19 and TRBJ1-2; D ambiguous. The CDR3 is made up of 14 amino acids. The germline V gene has CDR1 LNHDA and CDR2 SQIVND (reference sequence). The V gene lost 0 bases and the J gene lost 8 bases, with 13 bases spanning the gap. The CDR3 here is CASSIEEQTGGYTF. In DNA, the CDR3 is TGTGCCAGTAGTATAGAAGAGCAGACGGGGGGCTACACCTTC.

The rearrangement links TRBV30 to TRBJ1-1; a possible D gene is TRBD1 (5 bases). Looked up from germline, CDR1 is GTSNPN and CDR2 is SVGIG (reference sequence). The CDR3 has 15 amino acids. Trimming stripped 0 bases from V and 0 bases from J, with 11 bases between. The DNA of the CDR3 is TGTGCCTGGAGTGTGTTTTCAGGGTTGAACACTGAAGCTTTCTTT. This codes for CAWSVFSGLNTEAFF.

The sample holds one count of this clone. The gene calls are TRBV19 and TRBJ1-4; the match to TRBD1 covers 9 bases. Germline V CDR1 and CDR2: LNHDA, SQIVND (reference sequence). This CDR3 is 13 amino acids long. Germline trimming cut 4 bases from V and 6 bases from J; bases unmatched to any gene: 0. CDR3 sequence: CASSRDRDEKLFF. The CDR3 DNA reads TGTGCCAGTAGTAGGGACAGGGATGAAAAACTGTTTTTT. The complete variable domain, with remaining parts taken from reference TRBV19 and TRBJ1-4, reads DGGITQSPKYLFRKEGQNVTLSCEQNLNHDAMYWYRQDPGQGLRLIYYSQIVNDFQKGDIAEGYSVSREKKESFPLTVTSAQKNPTAFYLCASSRDRDEKLFFGSGTQLSVL.

In this sample, this clone turned up many times. V gene TRBV6-5 combines with J gene TRBJ1-1, with a tentative D call TRBD1 (5 bases). The CDR3 is made up of 14 amino acids. The V end lost 3 bases, the J end lost 5 bases, and 13 bases lay between the germline ends. The germline CDR1 and CDR2 sequences are MNHEY and SVGAGI. The CDR3 sequence is CASSYGRGETEAFF. Here the CDR3 DNA reads TGTGCCAGCAGTTATGGAAGGGGTGAGACTGAAGCTTTCTTT.

This clone turned up a few times. The CDR3 DNA sequence: TGTGCCAGCAGACTACAGGGGGCTGGAACTGAAGCTTTCTTT. Protein product: CASRLQGAGTEAFF. This sequence joins TRBV6-5 and TRBJ1-1; 9 nucleotides agree with TRBD1. CDR3 length: 14 residues. V trimming: 6 bases; J trimming: 5 bases; junction bases outside the gene matches: 7. CDR1 and CDR2 (germline): MNHEY, SVGAGI.

The chain joins TRBV6-5 to TRBJ1-1, with a tentative D call TRBD1 (5 bases). CDR1 MNHEY and CDR2 SVGAGI come from the germline V gene. With 2 bases removed from V and 0 bases from J, the gap between germline ends came to 13 bases. CDR3 length equals 16 residues. The CDR3 loop is CASSYGARWMNTEAFF. The CDR3 nucleotides are TGTGCCAGCAGTTACGGGGCAAGGTGGATGAACACTGAAGCTTTCTTT.

The chain carries TRBV12-5 and TRBJ2-6; D gene uncertain. The germline gives CDR1 LGHNT, CDR2 FRNRAP. Trimming stripped 1 base from V and 1 base from J, with 5 bases between. The CDR3 extends over 15 amino acids. Written as DNA, the CDR3 is TGTGCTAGTGGTTTGGCGGGTTCTGGGGCCAACGTCCTGACTTTC. This codes for CASGLAGSGANVLTF. The full variable domain, with the rest looked up from reference TRBV12-5 and TRBJ2-6, is DARVTQTPRHKVTEMGQEVTMRCQPILGHNTVFWYRQTMMQGLELLAYFRNRAPLDDSGMPKDRFSAEMPDATLATLKIQPSEPRDSAVYFCASGLAGSGANVLTFGAGSRLTVL.